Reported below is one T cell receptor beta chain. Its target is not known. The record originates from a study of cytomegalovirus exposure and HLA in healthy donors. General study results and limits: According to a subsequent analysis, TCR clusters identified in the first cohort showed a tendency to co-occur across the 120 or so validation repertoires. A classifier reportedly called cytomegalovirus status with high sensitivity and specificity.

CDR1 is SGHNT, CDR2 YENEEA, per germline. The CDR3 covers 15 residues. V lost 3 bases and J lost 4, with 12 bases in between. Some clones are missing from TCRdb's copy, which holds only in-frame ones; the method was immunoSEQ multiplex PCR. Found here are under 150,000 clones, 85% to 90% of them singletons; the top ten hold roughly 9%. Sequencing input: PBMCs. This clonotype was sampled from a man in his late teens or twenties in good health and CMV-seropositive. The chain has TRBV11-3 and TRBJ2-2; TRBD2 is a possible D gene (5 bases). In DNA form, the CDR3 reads TGTGCCAGCAGCTTTGGGAGTTCGGGCACCGGGGAGCTGTTTTTT. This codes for CASSFGSSGTGELFF.